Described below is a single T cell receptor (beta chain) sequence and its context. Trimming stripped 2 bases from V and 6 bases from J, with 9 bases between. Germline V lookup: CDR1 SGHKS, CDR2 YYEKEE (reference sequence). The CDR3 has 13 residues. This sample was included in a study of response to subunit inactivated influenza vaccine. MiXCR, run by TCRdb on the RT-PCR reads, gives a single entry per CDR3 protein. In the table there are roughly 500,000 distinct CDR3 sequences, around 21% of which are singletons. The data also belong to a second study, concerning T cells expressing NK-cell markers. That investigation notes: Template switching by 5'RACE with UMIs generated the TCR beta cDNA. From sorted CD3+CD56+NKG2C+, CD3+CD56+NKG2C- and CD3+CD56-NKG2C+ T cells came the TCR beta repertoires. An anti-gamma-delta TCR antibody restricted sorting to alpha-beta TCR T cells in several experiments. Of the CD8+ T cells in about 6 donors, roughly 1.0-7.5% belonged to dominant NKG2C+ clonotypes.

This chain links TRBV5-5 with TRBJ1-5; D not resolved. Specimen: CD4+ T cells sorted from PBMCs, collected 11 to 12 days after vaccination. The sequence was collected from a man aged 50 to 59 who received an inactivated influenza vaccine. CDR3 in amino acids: CASSLDGSQPQHF. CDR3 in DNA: TGTGCCAGCAGCTTAGACGGTTCTCAGCCCCAGCATTTT.